The rows below give T cell receptor beta chains drawn from one sample of a study of blood T cell repertoires in COVID-19. Clones were read by immunoSEQ multiplex PCR, and TCRdb kept only the in-frame ones, dropping some. Among some 200,000 clones listed, approximately 87% were seen once. Sample: PBMCs or T cells enriched from blood (not recorded which). The receptors shown here come from a woman between 50 and 59 years old in a cohort exposed to, infected with or recovered from COVID-19 (not recorded which). The CDR3 runs from the conserved cysteine through the conserved F or W. D genes are given only for firm matches. Size is stated for part of the rows, as once, few or many counts, or as a class when the clone is expanded.

v_call	j_call	d_call	clone_size	cdr3_aa	cdr3_nt
TRBV18	TRBJ2-2	.	few	CASSPLGRTGMTGELFF	TGTGCCAGCTCACCTCTCGGGAGGACAGGGATGACCGGGGAGCTGTTTTTT
TRBV10-3	TRBJ2-1	.	.	CAIKNVGLQQEQFF	TGTGCCATCAAGAACGTAGGCTTACAGCAGGAGCAGTTCTTC
TRBV18	TRBJ1-6	.	.	CASSPSDSLNSPLHF	TGTGCCAGCTCACCATCGGACAGTCTAAATTCACCCCTCCACTTT
TRBV12-3/TRBV12-4	TRBJ1-4	.	few	CASSLWGTEKLFF	TGTGCCAGCAGTTTATGGGGGACAGAAAAACTGTTTTTT
TRBV7-9	TRBJ1-1	.	.	CASSLGKNTEAFF	TGTGCCAGCAGCTTGGGCAAGAACACTGAAGCTTTCTTT
TRBV6-4	TRBJ2-3	TRBD2	.	CASKLAGSDTQYF	TGTGCCAGCAAGCTAGCGGGGTCAGATACGCAGTATTTT
TRBV6-1	TRBJ1-6	.	many	CASSERQALEALHF	TGTGCCAGCAGTGAAAGGCAGGCTCTGGAAGCCCTCCACTTT
TRBV6-5	TRBJ1-5	.	.	CASRVSGGNQPQHF	TGTGCCAGCAGGGTCTCAGGGGGCAATCAGCCCCAGCATTTT
TRBV15	TRBJ2-3	.	.	CATRGAASTDTQYF	TGTGCCACCAGGGGAGCGGCTAGCACAGATACGCAGTATTTT
TRBV7-3	TRBJ1-2	TRBD1	.	CASSYRGGSGYTF	TGTGCCAGCAGCTACAGGGGTGGTAGCGGCTACACCTTC
TRBV28	TRBJ2-2	.	.	CASTPSERTGELFF	TGTGCCAGCACCCCTTCCGAGCGCACCGGGGAGCTGTTTTTT
TRBV5-1	TRBJ1-2	.	.	CASSLATGSYGYTF	TGCGCCAGCAGCTTGGCCACAGGCAGCTATGGCTACACCTTC
TRBV28	TRBJ1-2	TRBD1	.	CASTTHRDSKLNGYTF	TGTGCCAGCACCACGCACCGGGACAGTAAACTTAATGGCTACACCTTC
TRBV6-2/TRBV6-3	TRBJ2-5	.	.	CASSYYLFETQYF	TGTGCCAGCAGTTACTATCTTTTTGAGACCCAGTACTTC
TRBV19	TRBJ2-1	TRBD2	.	CASSLSGGRDNEQFF	TGTGCCAGTAGCTTAAGCGGGGGGCGGGACAATGAGCAGTTCTTC
TRBV5-4	TRBJ2-7	TRBD2	.	CASSYGTSGTYEQYF	TGTGCCAGCAGCTACGGGACTAGCGGGACCTACGAGCAGTACTTC
TRBV2	TRBJ1-1	.	.	CASTSIGVNTEAFF	TGTGCCAGCACATCAATCGGGGTGAACACTGAAGCTTTCTTT
TRBV10-1	TRBJ2-3	.	.	CASSDSSFRGTDTQYF	TGCGCCAGCAGTGATAGTTCCTTCAGGGGCACAGATACGCAGTATTTT
TRBV4-3	TRBJ1-4	.	.	CASSQDLGPNEKLFF	TGCGCCAGCAGCCAAGATCTGGGCCCTAATGAAAAACTGTTTTTT
TRBV10-3	TRBJ1-2	TRBD1	.	CAIRPGQGWRYTF	TGTGCCATCAGACCGGGACAGGGTTGGCGCTACACCTTC
TRBV5-1	TRBJ1-2	TRBD1	.	CASSPDRENYGYTF	TGCGCCAGCAGCCCGGACAGGGAAAACTATGGCTACACCTTC
TRBV2	TRBJ1-6	TRBD1	.	CASSKQGAQNSPLHF	TGTGCCAGCAGTAAACAGGGGGCGCAAAATTCACCCCTCCACTTT
TRBV4-2	TRBJ1-5	TRBD1	.	CASSQEGSGGGNQPQHF	TGTGCCAGCAGCCAAGAGGGGTCAGGGGGCGGGAATCAGCCCCAGCATTTT
TRBV19	TRBJ1-2	TRBD1	.	CASRRTGGNYGYTF	TGTGCCAGTAGAAGGACAGGTGGTAACTATGGCTACACCTTC
TRBV2	TRBJ2-5	TRBD2	once	CASGKWERGGRRETQYF	TGTGCCAGCGGGAAGTGGGAGCGGGGGGGCCGGAGGGAGACCCAGTACTTC
TRBV6-4	TRBJ1-5	.	.	CASITDSTTPYYSNQPQHF	TGTGCCAGCATAACTGACAGTACGACCCCCTATTATAGCAATCAGCCCCAGCATTTT
TRBV9	TRBJ1-5	TRBD1	.	CASSEGDRAQPQHF	TGTGCCAGCAGCGAGGGGGACAGGGCTCAGCCCCAGCATTTT
TRBV4-2	TRBJ2-7	TRBD2	.	CASSQDAPSGGLYEQYF	TGTGCCAGCAGCCAAGATGCGCCCAGCGGGGGACTGTACGAGCAGTACTTC
TRBV7-2	TRBJ1-4	.	.	CASSLDAGWAQKLFF	TGTGCCAGCAGCTTAGACGCCGGTTGGGCTCAGAAACTGTTTTTT
TRBV27	TRBJ2-7	.	few	CASSLRQGGEQYF	TGTGCCAGCAGTTTAAGACAAGGAGGCGAGCAGTACTTC
TRBV7-9	TRBJ2-1	.	.	CASSIHEQFF	TGTGCCAGCAGTATTCATGAGCAGTTCTTC
TRBV7-2	TRBJ1-1	TRBD1	.	CASSSRTGNPHTEAFF	TGTGCCAGCAGCTCCCGGACAGGGAATCCCCACACTGAAGCTTTCTTT
TRBV11-3	TRBJ2-1	.	.	CASSIQADNEQFF	TGTGCCAGCAGCATTCAGGCCGACAATGAGCAGTTCTTC
TRBV6-5	TRBJ1-3	.	.	CASNGLRSGNTIYF	TGTGCCAGCAATGGGCTGCGCTCTGGAAACACCATATATTTT
TRBV11-2	TRBJ2-5	TRBD2	.	CASSSTGVAGETQYF	TGTGCCAGCAGCTCCACGGGGGTAGCGGGGGAGACCCAGTACTTC
TRBV5-3	TRBJ1-4	TRBD1	.	CARSIRQGNEKLFF	TGTGCCAGAAGCATACGACAGGGGAATGAAAAACTGTTTTTT
TRBV19	TRBJ2-3	.	.	CASGDEGSTDTQYF	TGTGCCAGTGGCGACGAGGGAAGCACAGATACGCAGTATTTT
TRBV9	TRBJ2-5	TRBD2	.	CASSVGGAGGFGTQYF	TGTGCCAGCAGCGTAGGAGGGGCGGGGGGATTCGGGACCCAGTACTTC
TRBV7-9	TRBJ2-3	.	.	CASSPYPDTQYF	TGTGCCAGCAGCCCCTACCCAGATACGCAGTATTTT
TRBV30	TRBJ1-1	.	.	CAWSVPPWRGVNTEAFF	TGTGCCTGGAGTGTACCCCCGTGGAGGGGAGTGAACACTGAAGCTTTCTTT
TRBV6-2/TRBV6-3	TRBJ1-5	TRBD1	many	CASSLAPRTGTTPWNQPQHF	TGTGCCAGCAGTTTAGCCCCACGGACAGGTACGACCCCTTGGAATCAGCCCCAGCATTTT
TRBV14	TRBJ2-3	.	.	CASSRPGADTQYF	TGTGCCAGCAGCCGCCCAGGGGCAGATACGCAGTATTTT
TRBV12-3/TRBV12-4	TRBJ1-1	.	.	CASSLVQGQEAFF	TGTGCCAGCAGTTTAGTACAGGGACAAGAAGCTTTCTTT
TRBV15	TRBJ2-5	TRBD2	.	CATRAGGPRETQYF	TGTGCCACCAGAGCGGGGGGGCCCCGGGAGACCCAGTACTTC
TRBV18	TRBJ1-2	.	.	CASSPPSRTGRYGYTF	TGTGCCAGCTCACCTCCAAGTCGAACGGGAAGATATGGCTACACCTTC
TRBV4-3	TRBJ1-5	.	.	CASSPAEGYQPQHF	TGCGCCAGCAGCCCGGCCGAGGGTTATCAGCCCCAGCATTTT
TRBV12-3/TRBV12-4	TRBJ1-2	.	.	CASTLDRFYGYTF	TGTGCCAGCACTTTAGACAGGTTCTATGGCTACACCTTC